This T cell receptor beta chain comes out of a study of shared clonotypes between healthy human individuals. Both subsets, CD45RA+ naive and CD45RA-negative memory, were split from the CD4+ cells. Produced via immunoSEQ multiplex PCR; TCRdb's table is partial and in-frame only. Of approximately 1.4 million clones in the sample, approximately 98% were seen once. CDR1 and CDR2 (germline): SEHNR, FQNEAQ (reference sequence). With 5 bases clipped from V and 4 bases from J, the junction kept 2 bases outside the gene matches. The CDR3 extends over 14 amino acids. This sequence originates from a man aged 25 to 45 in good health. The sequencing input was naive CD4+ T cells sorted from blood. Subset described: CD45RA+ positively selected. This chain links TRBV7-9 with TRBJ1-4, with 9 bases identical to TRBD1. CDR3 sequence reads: CASSRGQGNEKLFF. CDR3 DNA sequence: TGTGCCAGCAGCAGGGGACAGGGTAATGAAAAACTGTTTTTT.